This TCR beta chain was sequenced in a study of regulatory T cells in long-lasting Graves disease. Time point noted: newly diagnosed GD, antithyroid drugs for less than 3 months. PBMC RNA served as the TCR library source. CDR3 length: 18 amino acids. CDR1 MNHEY and CDR2 SMNVEV come from the germline V gene (reference sequence). The junction had 12 bases not matched to a gene; V was cut back by 3 bases and J by 1 base. This clonotype showed up just a few times. Investigators prepared the TCR beta libraries by applying iRepertoire HTBI primers and Arm-PCR of CDR3 regions. TCRdb redid the calling of the multiplex PCR reads with MiXCR, one entry per CDR3 protein. The table has hundreds of thousands of distinct CDR3 sequences, 15% to 17% seen once.

The chain uses TRBV27 and TRBJ1-5, with 7 bases matching TRBD1. The specimen comprised peripheral blood mononuclear cells (PBMCs), sampled at new diagnosis, from a patient treated with antithyroid drugs. The TCR sequence derives from a female donor with Graves disease. Here the CDR3 DNA reads TGTGCCAGCAGTTTGACGGCCCGTCTGACAGGGAGCAATCAGCCCCAGCATTTT. Encoded protein: CASSLTARLTGSNQPQHF.